Presented here are 7 T cell receptor beta chains from one specimen sequenced in a study of CD8 T cells in ankylosing spondylitis. Findings of the study overall: Characteristic of ankylosing spondylitis blood, it appeared, was a TCR beta motif comprising several highly homologous variants.

Their target antigens are unknown. In TCRdb, the 5' RACE reads were re-called with MiXCR into one record per CDR3 protein. The sample has under 950,000 distinct CDR3 sequences; under 20% are singletons. The sequencing sample was made of blood, either unsorted or a sorted T cell fraction (not recorded which). The receptor source for this set is a male donor with ankylosing spondylitis.

This clonotype was found a few times. The chain has TRBV2 and TRBJ2-7; no reliable D call. CDR3 length equals 13 residues. Trimming removed 2 bases from V and 3 bases from J, with 8 bases in between. Germline CDR1 reads SNHLY; CDR2 reads FYNNEI. CDR3 protein: CASSEWRYYEQYF. The DNA for the CDR3 is TGTGCCAGCAGTGAATGGCGGTACTACGAGCAGTACTTC.

This clonotype has more than one count but fewer than ten. This chain joins TRBV2 and TRBJ2-2; 9 bases agree with TRBD1. J gave up 3 bases and V 4 bases, and 3 bases lay outside the gene matches. Germline CDR1 reads SNHLY; CDR2 reads FYNNEI. There are 15 residues in the CDR3. CDR3 nucleotides: TGTGCCAGCAGTGTGGGGACAGGGTACACCGGGGAGCTGTTTTTT. This encodes CASSVGTGYTGELFF. The whole variable domain, filled in from reference TRBV2 and TRBJ2-2, reads EPEVTQTPSHQVTQMGQEVILRCVPISNHLYFYWYRQILGQKVEFLVSFYNNEISEKSEIFDDQFSVERPDGSNFTLKIRSTKLEDSAMYFCASSVGTGYTGELFFGEGSRLTVL.

V and J are TRBV4-2 and TRBJ2-4, with TRBD2 matching over 11 bases. The CDR3 spans 16 residues. Germline CDR1 LGHNA, CDR2 YNFKEQ. After removal of 2 bases from V and 7 bases from J, the junction contained 7 bases not matched to a gene. CDR3 in DNA: TGTGCCAGCAGCCAAATAGCGGGAGGGATGGACAACATTCAGTACTTC. It encodes CASSQIAGGMDNIQYF.

This clonotype was detected ten times or more. V gene TRBV27 combines with J gene TRBJ2-2; 11 bases match TRBD2. Trimming at V came to 3 bases and at J to 6 bases, leaving 9 bases not matched to a gene. Germline CDR1 MNHEY, CDR2 SMNVEV (reference sequence). This CDR3 has 17 residues. The CDR3 region has the DNA TGTGCCAGCAGTTTCCTGGCTAGCGGGAGGAAAGCCGGGGAGCTGTTTTTT. Translated: CASSFLASGRKAGELFF.

V gene TRBV6-1 combines with J gene TRBJ2-2, with TRBD1 matching over 7 bases. The germline V gene has CDR1 MNHNS and CDR2 SASEGT. The CDR3 sequence is 15 residues long. The junction had 9 bases not matched to a gene; V was cut back by 6 bases and J by 5 bases. CDR3 nucleotides: TGTGCCAGCAGGGGCTCAGGGGGTCTAACCGGGGAGCTGTTTTTT. Protein: CASRGSGGLTGELFF.

The sample holds a few counts of this clonotype. This rearrangement joins TRBV12-3 or TRBV12-4 to TRBJ2-7; 7 nucleotides line up with TRBD1. The J segment lost 2 bases and the V segment lost 4 bases, leaving 8 bases of the junction unmatched. The CDR3 extends over 15 amino acids. DNA for the CDR3: TGTGCCAGCAGTTGGGGACAGCTCCTACCCTACGAGCAGTACTTC. Protein product: CASSWGQLLPYEQYF.

The rearrangement joins TRBV12-3 or TRBV12-4 to TRBJ1-6; 8 nucleotides agree with TRBD1. CDR3 length: 15 amino acids. After removal of 5 bases from V and 10 bases from J, the junction contained 10 bases not matched to a gene. The CDR3 DNA reads TGTGCCAGCAGTGCCAGACAGGGGCCTCGGTCACCCCTCCACTTT. Protein: CASSARQGPRSPLHF.